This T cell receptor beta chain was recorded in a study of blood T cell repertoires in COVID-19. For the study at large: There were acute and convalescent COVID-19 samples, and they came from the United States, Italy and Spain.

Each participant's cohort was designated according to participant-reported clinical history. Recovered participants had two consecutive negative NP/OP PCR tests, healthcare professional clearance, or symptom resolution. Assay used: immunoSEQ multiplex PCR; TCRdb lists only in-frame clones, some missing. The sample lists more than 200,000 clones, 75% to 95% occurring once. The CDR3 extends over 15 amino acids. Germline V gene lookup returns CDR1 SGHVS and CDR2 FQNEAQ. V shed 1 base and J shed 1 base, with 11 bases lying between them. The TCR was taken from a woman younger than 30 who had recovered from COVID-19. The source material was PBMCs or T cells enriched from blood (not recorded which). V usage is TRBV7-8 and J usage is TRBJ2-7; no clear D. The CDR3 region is CASSLVLAESYEQYF. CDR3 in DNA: TGTGCCAGCAGCTTAGTCTTGGCAGAATCCTACGAGCAGTACTTC.